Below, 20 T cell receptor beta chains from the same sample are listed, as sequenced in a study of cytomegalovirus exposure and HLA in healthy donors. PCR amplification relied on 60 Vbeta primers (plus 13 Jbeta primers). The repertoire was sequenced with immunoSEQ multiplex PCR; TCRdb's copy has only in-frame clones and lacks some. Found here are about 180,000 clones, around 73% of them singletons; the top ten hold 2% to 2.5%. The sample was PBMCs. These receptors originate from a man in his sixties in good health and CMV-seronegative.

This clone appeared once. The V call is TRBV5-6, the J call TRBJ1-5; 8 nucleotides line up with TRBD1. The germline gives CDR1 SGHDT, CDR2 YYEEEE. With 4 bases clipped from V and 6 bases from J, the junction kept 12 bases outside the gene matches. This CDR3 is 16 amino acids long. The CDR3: CASSLSGQGWSQPQHF. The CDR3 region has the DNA TGTGCCAGCAGCCTCTCCGGACAGGGCTGGTCTCAGCCCCAGCATTTT.

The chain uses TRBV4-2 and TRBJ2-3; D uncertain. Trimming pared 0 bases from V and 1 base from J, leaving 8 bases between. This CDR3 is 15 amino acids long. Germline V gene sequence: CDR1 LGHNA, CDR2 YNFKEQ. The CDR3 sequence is CASSQENRGTDTQYF. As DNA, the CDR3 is TGTGCCAGCAGCCAAGAAAACAGAGGCACAGATACGCAGTATTTT.

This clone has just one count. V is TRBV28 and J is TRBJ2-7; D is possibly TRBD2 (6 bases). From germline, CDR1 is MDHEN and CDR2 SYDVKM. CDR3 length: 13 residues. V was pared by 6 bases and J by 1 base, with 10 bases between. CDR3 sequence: CASRFGTSYEQYF. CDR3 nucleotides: TGTGCCAGCAGGTTCGGGACTTCCTACGAGCAGTACTTC.

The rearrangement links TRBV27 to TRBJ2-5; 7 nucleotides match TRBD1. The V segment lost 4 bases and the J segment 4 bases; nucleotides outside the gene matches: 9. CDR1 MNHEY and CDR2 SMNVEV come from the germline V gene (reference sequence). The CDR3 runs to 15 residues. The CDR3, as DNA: TGTGCCAGCAGTTCCATGACAGGGATTGGAGAGACCCAGTACTTC. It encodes CASSSMTGIGETQYF.

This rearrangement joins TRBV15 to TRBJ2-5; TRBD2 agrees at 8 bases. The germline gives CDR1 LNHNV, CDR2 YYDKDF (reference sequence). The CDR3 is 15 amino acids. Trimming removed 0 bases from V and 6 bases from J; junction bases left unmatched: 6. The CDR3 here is CATSRDKERGQTQYF. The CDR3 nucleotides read TGTGCCACCAGCAGAGATAAGGAGCGGGGGCAGACCCAGTACTTC.

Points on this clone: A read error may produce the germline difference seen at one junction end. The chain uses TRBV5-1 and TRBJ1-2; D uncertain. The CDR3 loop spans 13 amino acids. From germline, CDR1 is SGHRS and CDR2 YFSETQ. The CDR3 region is CASSLDINYGYPF. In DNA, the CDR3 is TGCGCCAGCAGCTTGGATATTAACTATGGCTACCCCTTC.

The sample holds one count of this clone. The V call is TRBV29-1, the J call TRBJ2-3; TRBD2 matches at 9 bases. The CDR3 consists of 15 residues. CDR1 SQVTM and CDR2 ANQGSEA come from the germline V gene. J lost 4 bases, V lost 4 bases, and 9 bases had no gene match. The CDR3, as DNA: TGCAGCGTTGTAGGGTTAGCGGGAGCCTCAGATACGCAGTATTTT. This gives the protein CSVVGLAGASDTQYF.

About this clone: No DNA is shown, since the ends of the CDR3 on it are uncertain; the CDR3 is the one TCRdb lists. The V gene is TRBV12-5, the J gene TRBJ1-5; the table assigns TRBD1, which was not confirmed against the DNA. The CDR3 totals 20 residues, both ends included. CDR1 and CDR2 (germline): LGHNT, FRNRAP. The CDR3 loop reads CASGLERDRVASYSNQPQHF.

The CDR3, as DNA: TGTGCCAGCAGCTTTGGACAGGCTTTGACCTACGAGCAGTACTTC. Translation gives CASSFGQALTYEQYF. This chain connects TRBV5-8 to TRBJ2-7, with 7 bases lining up with TRBD1. Germline V gene data show CDR1 as SGHTS and CDR2 as YDEGEE. The CDR3 is made up of 15 amino acids. The J segment lost 2 bases and the V segment lost 2 bases, leaving 7 bases of the junction unmatched.

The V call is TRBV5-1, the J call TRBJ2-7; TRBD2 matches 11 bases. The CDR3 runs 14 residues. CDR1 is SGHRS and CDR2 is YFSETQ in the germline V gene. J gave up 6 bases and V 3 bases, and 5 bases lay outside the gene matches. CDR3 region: CASSWGTSGIEQYF. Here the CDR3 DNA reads TGCGCCAGCAGCTGGGGGACTAGCGGTATCGAGCAGTACTTC.

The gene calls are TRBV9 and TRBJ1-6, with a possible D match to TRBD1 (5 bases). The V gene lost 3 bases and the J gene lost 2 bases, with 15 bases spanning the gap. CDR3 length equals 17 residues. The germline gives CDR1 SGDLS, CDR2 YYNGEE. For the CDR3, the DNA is TGTGCCAGCAGCGGGGGGGTGGGGTTTCCCTATAATTCACCCCTCCACTTT. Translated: CASSGGVGFPYNSPLHF.

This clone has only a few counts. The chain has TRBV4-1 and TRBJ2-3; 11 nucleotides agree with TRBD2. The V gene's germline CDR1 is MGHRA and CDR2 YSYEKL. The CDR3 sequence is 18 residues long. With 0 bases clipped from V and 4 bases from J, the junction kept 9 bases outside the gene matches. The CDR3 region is CASSQDRVAGGPSDTQYF. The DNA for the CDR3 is TGCGCCAGCAGCCAAGATCGGGTAGCGGGGGGGCCCTCAGATACGCAGTATTTT.

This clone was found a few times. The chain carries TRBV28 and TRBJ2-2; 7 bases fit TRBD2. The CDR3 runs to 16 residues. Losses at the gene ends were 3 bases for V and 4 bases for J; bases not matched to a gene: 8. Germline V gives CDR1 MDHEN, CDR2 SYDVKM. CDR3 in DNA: TGTGCCAGCAGTTTTCCTGGCGGGAGTAGCACCGGGGAGCTGTTTTTT. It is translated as CASSFPGGSSTGELFF. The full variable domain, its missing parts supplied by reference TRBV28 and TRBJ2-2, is DVKVTQSSRYLVKRTGEKVFLECVQDMDHENMFWYRQDPGLGLRLIYFSYDVKMKEKGDIPEGYSVSREKKERFSLILESASTNQTSMYLCASSFPGGSSTGELFFGEGSRLTVL.

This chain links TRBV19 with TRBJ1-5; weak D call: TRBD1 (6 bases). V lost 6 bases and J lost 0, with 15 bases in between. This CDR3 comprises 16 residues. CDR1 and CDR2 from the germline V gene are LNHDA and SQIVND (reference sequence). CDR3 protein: CASSPRAGDSNQPQHF. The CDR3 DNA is TGTGCCAGTAGCCCCCGGGCAGGGGATAGCAATCAGCCCCAGCATTTT.

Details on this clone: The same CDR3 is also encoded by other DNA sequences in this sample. The CDR3: CASSLTGANTGELFF. CDR3 DNA: TGTGCCAGCAGTCTTACAGGGGCGAACACCGGGGAGCTGTTTTTT. The chain uses TRBV5-5 and TRBJ2-2; 7 bases map to TRBD1. In germline, CDR1 is SGHKS, CDR2 YYEKEE (reference sequence). V was pared by 5 bases and J by 0 bases, with 4 bases of the junction left unmatched. This CDR3 comprises 15 residues.

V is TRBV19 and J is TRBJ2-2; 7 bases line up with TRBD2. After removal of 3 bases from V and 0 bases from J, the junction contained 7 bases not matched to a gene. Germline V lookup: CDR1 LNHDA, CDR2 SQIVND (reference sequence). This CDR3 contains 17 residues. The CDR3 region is CASSIRNAGANTGELFF. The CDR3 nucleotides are TGTGCCAGTAGTATTAGGAATGCGGGAGCGAACACCGGGGAGCTGTTTTTT.

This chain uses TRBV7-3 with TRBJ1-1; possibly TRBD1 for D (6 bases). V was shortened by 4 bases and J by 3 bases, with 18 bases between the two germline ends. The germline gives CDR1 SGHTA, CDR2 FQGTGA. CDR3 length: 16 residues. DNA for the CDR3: TGTGCCAGCAGCTCATATCCGGGACACCCGGACACTGAAGCTTTCTTT. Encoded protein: CASSSYPGHPDTEAFF.

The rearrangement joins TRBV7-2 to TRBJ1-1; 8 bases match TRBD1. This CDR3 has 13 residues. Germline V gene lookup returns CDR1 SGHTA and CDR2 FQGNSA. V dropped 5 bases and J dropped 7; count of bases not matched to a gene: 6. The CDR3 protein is CASSPTGGFEAFF. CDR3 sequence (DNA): TGTGCCAGCAGCCCCACAGGGGGATTTGAAGCTTTCTTT.

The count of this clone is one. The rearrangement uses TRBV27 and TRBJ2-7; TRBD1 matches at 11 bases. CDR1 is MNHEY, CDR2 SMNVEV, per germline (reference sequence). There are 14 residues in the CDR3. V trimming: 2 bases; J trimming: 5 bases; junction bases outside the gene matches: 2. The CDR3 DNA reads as TGTGCCAGCAGTTTACGGACAGGGGGCCACGAGCAGTACTTC. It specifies CASSLRTGGHEQYF.

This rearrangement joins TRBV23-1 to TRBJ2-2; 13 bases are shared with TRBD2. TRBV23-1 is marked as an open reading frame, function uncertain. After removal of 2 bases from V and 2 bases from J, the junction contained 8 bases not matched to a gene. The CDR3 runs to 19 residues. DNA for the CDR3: TGCGCCAGCAGTCAAGGGACTAGCGGGGTGCTCTATAACACCGGGGAGCTGTTTTTT. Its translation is CASSQGTSGVLYNTGELFF.